This passage covers 13 T cell receptor beta chains from one sample sequenced in a study of T cells in Graves' hyperthyroidism and ophthalmopathy. Amplification of TCR beta CDR3 regions was performed using RNA transcripts as template. A set of HTBI primers served as the primers for a first-round RT-PCR of the TCR CDR3. TCRdb analysed the multiplex PCR reads with MiXCR anew, one entry per CDR3 protein. This sample has 450,000 to 650,000 distinct CDR3 sequences, with around 20% found just once. The sequenced material came from blood. These TCRs come from a man between 18 and 29 years old with Graves' hyperthyroidism.

This clonotype was seen ten or more times. CDR3 amino acids: CSASGTGGREQYF. The CDR3 coding sequence is TGCAGTGCTAGCGGGACAGGGGGGCGTGAGCAGTACTTC. This chain connects TRBV20-1 to TRBJ2-7, with 11 bases lining up with TRBD1. Germline-derived CDR1 and CDR2 are DFQATT and SNEGSKA (reference sequence). V shed 3 bases and J 7 bases; nucleotides not matched to a gene: 5. The CDR3 totals 13 residues.

CDR3 DNA sequence: TGTGCCAGTAGCCTCTCCCACAAGGGGGGGCGAGGCAATCAGCCCCAGCATTTT. Its translation is CASSLSHKGGRGNQPQHF. The rearrangement links TRBV19 to TRBJ1-5; D is perhaps TRBD1 (6 bases). The V end was cut by 6 bases, the J end by 2 bases, with 23 bases between. This CDR3 has 18 residues. Germline-derived CDR1 and CDR2 are LNHDA and SQIVND (reference sequence).

The chain is built from TRBV25-1 and TRBJ1-1; TRBD1 is a possible D gene (5 bases). The V gene lost 6 bases and the J gene lost 0 bases, with 20 bases spanning the gap. Germline CDR1 MGHDK, CDR2 SYGVNS. The CDR3 has 17 residues. CDR3 protein: CASSASIGGLVNTEAFF. The CDR3 nucleotides are TGTGCCAGCAGCGCCAGTATTGGGGGACTGGTGAACACTGAAGCTTTCTTT.

Regarding this clonotype: This may be a read error: a much more frequent sequence differs by one nucleotide. J is TRBJ1-5 and V is TRBV28; no clear D gene. The CDR3 is made up of 12 amino acids. Trimming took 1 base from V and 6 from J, leaving 4 bases between them. Germline CDR1 is MDHEN and CDR2 is SYDVKM. The CDR3 nucleotides read TGTGCCAGCAGTTTATCGTCTCAGCCCCAGCATTTT. Translation gives CASSLSSQPQHF.

This clonotype was seen repeatedly, ten times or more. The chain couples TRBV12-3 or TRBV12-4 to TRBJ2-7; 12 positions agree with TRBD1. V lost 6 bases and J lost 5; bases outside the gene matches: 5. CDR3 size: 14 residues. The CDR3: CASSTGTGGHEQYF. The DNA for the CDR3 is TGTGCCAGCAGCACGGGGACAGGGGGCCACGAGCAGTACTTC.

The rearrangement uses TRBV5-1 and TRBJ2-7; 13 positions match TRBD2. Germline V gene lookup returns CDR1 SGHRS and CDR2 YFSETQ. The CDR3 has 15 residues. V shed 6 bases, J shed 4 bases, and the junction held 7 bases outside the gene matches. The CDR3 loop is CASTRGLAGRYEQYF. DNA for the CDR3: TGCGCCAGCACCCGGGGACTAGCGGGAAGGTACGAGCAGTACTTC.

This clonotype has only a few counts. This chain uses TRBV20-1 with TRBJ2-7, with 12 bases matching TRBD1. CDR3 length: 15 amino acids. Germline lookup yields CDR1 DFQATT and CDR2 SNEGSKA (reference sequence). V lost 5 bases to trimming and J lost 0 bases; unmatched junction nucleotides: 5. This CDR3 reads CSAGGDRGLSYEQYF. The DNA for the CDR3 is TGCAGTGCTGGAGGGGACAGGGGGCTCTCCTACGAGCAGTACTTC.

This clonotype was recorded many times. The gene calls are TRBV28 and TRBJ2-2; 10 bases line up with TRBD1. V was pared by 7 bases and J by 4 bases, with 6 bases of the junction left unmatched. The CDR3 is made up of 15 amino acids. Germline CDR1 and CDR2: MDHEN and SYDVKM. CDR3 sequence reads: CASTGTGVGTGELFF. In nucleotides, the CDR3 is TGTGCCAGCACCGGGACAGGGGTCGGCACCGGGGAGCTGTTTTTT.

CDR3 DNA: TGTGCCAGCAGCTTAGGGGGTCCCCACTATGGCTACACCTTC. Translating it yields CASSLGGPHYGYTF. This chain joins TRBV11-2 and TRBJ1-2; the D is unclear. Germline assignment: CDR1 SGHAT and CDR2 FQNNGV. The CDR3 runs 14 residues. Trimming removed 1 base from V and 3 bases from J, with 9 bases in between.

This clonotype was counted many times. The chain joins TRBV27 to TRBJ1-5; D is uncertain. V dropped 2 bases and J dropped 1 base, with 12 bases sitting between them. The CDR3 is 16 amino acids. Germline values: CDR1 MNHEY, CDR2 SMNVEV (reference sequence). CDR3 sequence: CASSLHARESNQPQHF. The CDR3, as DNA: TGTGCCAGCAGTTTACATGCCCGAGAAAGCAATCAGCCCCAGCATTTT.

The chain has TRBV10-3 and TRBJ2-5; 7 positions agree with TRBD1. Germline V gene data show CDR1 as ENHRY and CDR2 as SYGVKD. The CDR3 covers 13 residues. With V trimmed by 6 bases and J by 3 bases, 4 bases remained unmatched. The CDR3 region is CAIRSGTEETQYF. Written as DNA, the CDR3 is TGTGCCATCAGATCCGGGACAGAAGAGACCCAGTACTTC.

This clonotype was counted ten times or more. The genes are TRBV12-3 or TRBV12-4 and TRBJ1-5; tentative D call: TRBD1 (6 bases). This CDR3 contains 15 residues. V was cut by 3 bases and J by 0 bases, with 9 bases left in between. DNA of the CDR3: TGTGCCAGCAGTTTCGGACAGCTTAGCAATCAGCCCCAGCATTTT. Encoded protein: CASSFGQLSNQPQHF.

A remark on this clonotype: The germline gene is not matched at one end of the junction; a read error may be the cause. The CDR3 DNA follows: TGTGGCAGCAGCTTGGTGGGGGGGCGCGACTATGGCTACACCTTC. Its protein product is CGSSLVGGRDYGYTF. The genes are TRBV5-6 and TRBJ1-2; tentatively, D is TRBD1 (6 bases). Germline V gene lookup returns CDR1 SGHDT and CDR2 YYEEEE. The CDR3 extends over 15 amino acids.